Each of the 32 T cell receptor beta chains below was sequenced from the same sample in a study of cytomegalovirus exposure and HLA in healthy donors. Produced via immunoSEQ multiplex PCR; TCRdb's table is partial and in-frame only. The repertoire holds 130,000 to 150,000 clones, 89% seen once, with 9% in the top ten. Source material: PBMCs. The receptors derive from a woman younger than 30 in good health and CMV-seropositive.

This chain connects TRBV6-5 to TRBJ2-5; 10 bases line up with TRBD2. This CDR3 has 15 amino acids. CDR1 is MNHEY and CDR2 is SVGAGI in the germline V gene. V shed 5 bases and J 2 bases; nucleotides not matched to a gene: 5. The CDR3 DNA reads TGTGCCAGCAGTCAGGGACTAGCGCATCAAGAGACCCAGTACTTC. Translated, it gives CASSQGLAHQETQYF.

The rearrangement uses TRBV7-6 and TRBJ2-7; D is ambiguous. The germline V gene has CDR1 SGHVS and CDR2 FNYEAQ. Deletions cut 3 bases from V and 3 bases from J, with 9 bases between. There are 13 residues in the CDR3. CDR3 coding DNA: TGTGCCAGCAGCTTTTCGGCAGGCTACGAGCAGTACTTC. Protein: CASSFSAGYEQYF.

CDR3 in amino acids: CASSLGQGARLFF. The CDR3 DNA sequence: TGTGCCAGCAGTCTCGGACAGGGGGCTAGACTGTTTTTT. The chain employs TRBV6-5 and TRBJ1-4, with 11 bases aligning to TRBD1. V shed 5 bases, J shed 13 bases, and the junction held 6 bases outside the gene matches. Germline loops: CDR1 MNHEY, CDR2 SVGAGI. The CDR3 runs to 13 residues.

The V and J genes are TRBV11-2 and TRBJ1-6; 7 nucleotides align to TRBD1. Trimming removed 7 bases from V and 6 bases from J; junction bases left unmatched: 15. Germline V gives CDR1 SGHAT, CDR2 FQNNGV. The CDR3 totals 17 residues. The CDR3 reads CASTLIYQGDTNSPLHF. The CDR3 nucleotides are TGTGCCAGCACCCTTATCTACCAGGGGGACACTAATTCACCCCTCCACTTT.

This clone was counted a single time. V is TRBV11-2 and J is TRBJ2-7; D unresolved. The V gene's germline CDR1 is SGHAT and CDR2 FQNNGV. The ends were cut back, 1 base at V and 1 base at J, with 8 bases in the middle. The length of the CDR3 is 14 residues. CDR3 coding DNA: TGTGCCAGCAGCTTAGTTCCAGAATCCTACGAGCAGTACTTC. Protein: CASSLVPESYEQYF.

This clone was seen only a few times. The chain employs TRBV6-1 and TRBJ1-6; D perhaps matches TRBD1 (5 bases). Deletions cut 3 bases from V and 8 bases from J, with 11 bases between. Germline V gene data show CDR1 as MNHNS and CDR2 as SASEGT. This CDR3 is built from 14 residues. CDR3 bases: TGTGCCAGCAGTGATTTTCTCAGGGATTCACCCCTCCACTTT. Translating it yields CASSDFLRDSPLHF.

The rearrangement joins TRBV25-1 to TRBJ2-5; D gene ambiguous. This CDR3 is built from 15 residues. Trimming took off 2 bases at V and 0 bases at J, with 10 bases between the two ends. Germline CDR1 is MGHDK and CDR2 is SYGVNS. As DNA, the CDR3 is TGTGCCAGCAGTGAACCCACAGTGTACCAAGAGACCCAGTACTTC. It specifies CASSEPTVYQETQYF.

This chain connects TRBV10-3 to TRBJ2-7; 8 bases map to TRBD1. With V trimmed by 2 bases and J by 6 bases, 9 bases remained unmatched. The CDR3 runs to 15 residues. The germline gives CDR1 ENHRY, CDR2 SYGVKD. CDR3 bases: TGTGCCATCAGTGAGGGAACAGGGGGACTCAGCGAGCAGTACTTC. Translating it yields CAISEGTGGLSEQYF.

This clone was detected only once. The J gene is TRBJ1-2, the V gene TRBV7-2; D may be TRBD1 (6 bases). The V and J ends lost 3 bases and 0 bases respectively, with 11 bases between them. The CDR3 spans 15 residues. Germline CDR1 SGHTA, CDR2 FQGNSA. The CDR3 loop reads CASSLRGPSNYGYTF. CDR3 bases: TGTGCCAGCAGCTTGCGGGGGCCGTCTAACTATGGCTACACCTTC.

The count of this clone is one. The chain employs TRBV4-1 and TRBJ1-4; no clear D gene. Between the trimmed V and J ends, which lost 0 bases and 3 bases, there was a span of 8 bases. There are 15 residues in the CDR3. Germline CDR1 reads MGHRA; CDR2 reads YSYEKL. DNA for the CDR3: TGCGCCAGCAGCCAAGATGAGGGTCCTAATGAAAAACTGTTTTTT. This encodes CASSQDEGPNEKLFF.

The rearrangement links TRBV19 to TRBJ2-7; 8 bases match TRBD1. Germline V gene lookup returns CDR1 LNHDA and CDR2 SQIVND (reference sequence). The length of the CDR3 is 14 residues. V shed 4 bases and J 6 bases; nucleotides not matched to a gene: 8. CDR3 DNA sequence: TGTGCCAGTAGTAGTTGGGACAGGATGTTCGAGCAGTACTTC. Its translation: CASSSWDRMFEQYF. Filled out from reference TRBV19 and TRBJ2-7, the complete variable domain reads DGGITQSPKYLFRKEGQNVTLSCEQNLNHDAMYWYRQDPGQGLRLIYYSQIVNDFQKGDIAEGYSVSREKKESFPLTVTSAQKNPTAFYLCASSSWDRMFEQYFGPGTRLTVT.

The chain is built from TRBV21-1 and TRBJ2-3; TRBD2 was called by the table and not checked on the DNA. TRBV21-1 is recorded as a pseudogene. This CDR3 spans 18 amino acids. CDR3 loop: CASSLKGLAGGRPDTQYF. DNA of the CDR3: TGTGCCAGCAGCCTAAAAGGACTAGCGGGGGGGCGGCCAGATACGCAGTATTTT.

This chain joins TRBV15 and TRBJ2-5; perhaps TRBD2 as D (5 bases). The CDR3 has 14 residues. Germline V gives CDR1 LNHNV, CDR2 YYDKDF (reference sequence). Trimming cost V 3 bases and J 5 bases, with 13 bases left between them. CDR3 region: CATSRDSTGETQYF. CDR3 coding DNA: TGTGCCACCAGCAGGGACTCTACCGGGGAGACCCAGTACTTC.

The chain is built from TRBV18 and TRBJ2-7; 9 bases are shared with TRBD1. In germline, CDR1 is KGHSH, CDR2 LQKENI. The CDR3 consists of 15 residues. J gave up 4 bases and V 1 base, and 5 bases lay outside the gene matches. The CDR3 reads CASSPQWGQGYEQYF. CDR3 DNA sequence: TGTGCCAGCTCACCACAGTGGGGACAGGGATACGAGCAGTACTTC.

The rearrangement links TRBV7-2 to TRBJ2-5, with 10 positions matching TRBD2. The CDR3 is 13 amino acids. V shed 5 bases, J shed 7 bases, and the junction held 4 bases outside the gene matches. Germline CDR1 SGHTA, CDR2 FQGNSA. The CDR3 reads CASSPLAGGTQYF. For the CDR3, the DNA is TGTGCCAGCAGCCCATTAGCGGGGGGGACCCAGTACTTC.

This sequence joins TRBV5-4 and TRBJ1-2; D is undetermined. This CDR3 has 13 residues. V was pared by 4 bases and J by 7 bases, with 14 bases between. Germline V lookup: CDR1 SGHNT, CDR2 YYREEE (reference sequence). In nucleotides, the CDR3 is TGTGCCAGCAGCCCCCAGAAGGAGAGTGGCTACACCTTC. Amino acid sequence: CASSPQKESGYTF.

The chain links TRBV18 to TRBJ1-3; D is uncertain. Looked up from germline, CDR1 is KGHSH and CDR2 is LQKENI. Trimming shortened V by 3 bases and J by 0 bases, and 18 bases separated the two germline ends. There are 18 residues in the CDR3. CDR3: CASSPPGRETYSGNTIYF. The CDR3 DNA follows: TGTGCCAGCTCACCCCCTGGACGGGAAACTTACTCTGGAAACACCATATATTTT.

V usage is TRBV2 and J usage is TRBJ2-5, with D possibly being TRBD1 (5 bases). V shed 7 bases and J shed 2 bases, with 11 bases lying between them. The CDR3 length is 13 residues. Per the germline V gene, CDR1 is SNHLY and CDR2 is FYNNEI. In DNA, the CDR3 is TGTGCCAGCATAGCAGGGTTTCAAGAGACCCAGTACTTC. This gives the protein CASIAGFQETQYF.

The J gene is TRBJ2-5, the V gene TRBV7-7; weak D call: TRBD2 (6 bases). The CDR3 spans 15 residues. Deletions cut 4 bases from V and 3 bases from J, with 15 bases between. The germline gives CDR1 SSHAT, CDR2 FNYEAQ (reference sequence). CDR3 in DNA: TGTGCCAGCAGCTCCCTACGGACTAAGGAAGAGACCCAGTACTTC. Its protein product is CASSSLRTKEETQYF.

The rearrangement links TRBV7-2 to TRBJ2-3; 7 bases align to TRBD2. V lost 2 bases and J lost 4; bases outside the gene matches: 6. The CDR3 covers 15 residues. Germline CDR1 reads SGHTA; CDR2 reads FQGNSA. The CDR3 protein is CASSLQSGAADTQYF. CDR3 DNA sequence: TGTGCCAGCAGCTTACAAAGCGGGGCGGCAGATACGCAGTATTTT.

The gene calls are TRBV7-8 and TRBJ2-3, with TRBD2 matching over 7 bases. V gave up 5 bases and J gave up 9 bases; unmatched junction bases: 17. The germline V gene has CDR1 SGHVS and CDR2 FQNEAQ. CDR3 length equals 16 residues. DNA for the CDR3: TGTGCCAGCAGCCCCGGACTGCGGGGGAAAGACGCCACGCAGTATTTT. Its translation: CASSPGLRGKDATQYF.

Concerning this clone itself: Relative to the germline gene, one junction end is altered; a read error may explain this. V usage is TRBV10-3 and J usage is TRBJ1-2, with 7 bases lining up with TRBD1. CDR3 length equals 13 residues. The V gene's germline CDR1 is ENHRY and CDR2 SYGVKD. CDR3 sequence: CAINEGASYGYTF. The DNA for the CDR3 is TGTGCCATCAATGAGGGGGCATCCTATGGCTACACCTTC.

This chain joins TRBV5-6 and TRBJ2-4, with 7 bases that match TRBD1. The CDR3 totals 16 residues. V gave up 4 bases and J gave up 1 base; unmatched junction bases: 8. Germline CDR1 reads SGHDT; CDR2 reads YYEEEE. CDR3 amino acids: CASSATGVIAKNIQYF. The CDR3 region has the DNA TGTGCCAGCAGCGCCACAGGGGTTATCGCCAAAAACATTCAGTACTTC.

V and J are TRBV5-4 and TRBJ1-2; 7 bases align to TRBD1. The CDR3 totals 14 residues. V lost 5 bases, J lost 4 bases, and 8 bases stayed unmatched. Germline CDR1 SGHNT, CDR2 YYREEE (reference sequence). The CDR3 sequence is CASRVRGTGYGYTF. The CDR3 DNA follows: TGTGCCAGCAGAGTCAGGGGGACGGGCTATGGCTACACCTTC.

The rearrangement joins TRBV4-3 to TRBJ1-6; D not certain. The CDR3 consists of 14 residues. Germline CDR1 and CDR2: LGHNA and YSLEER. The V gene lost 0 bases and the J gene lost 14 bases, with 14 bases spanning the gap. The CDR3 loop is CASSQDQAPPALHF. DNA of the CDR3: TGCGCCAGCAGCCAAGATCAGGCCCCACCGGCCCTCCACTTT.

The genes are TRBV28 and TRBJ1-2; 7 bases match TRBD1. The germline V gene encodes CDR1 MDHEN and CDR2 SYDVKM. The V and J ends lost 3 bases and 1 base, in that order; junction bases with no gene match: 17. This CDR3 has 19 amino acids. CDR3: CASSFKVVIRGPLNYGYTF. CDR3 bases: TGTGCCAGCAGTTTTAAGGTTGTAATTAGGGGGCCTCTTAACTATGGCTACACCTTC.

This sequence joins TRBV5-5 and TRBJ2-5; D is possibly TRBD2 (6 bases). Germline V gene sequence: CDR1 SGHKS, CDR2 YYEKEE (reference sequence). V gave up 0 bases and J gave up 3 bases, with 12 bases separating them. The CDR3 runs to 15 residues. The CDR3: CASSLEAGFEETQYF. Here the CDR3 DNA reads TGTGCCAGCAGCTTGGAGGCGGGGTTCGAAGAGACCCAGTACTTC.

The CDR3 DNA reads TGCGCCAGCAGCCAAGATTCAGGCAGAACCTCTGGAAACACCATATATTTT. This gives the protein CASSQDSGRTSGNTIYF. The chain uses TRBV4-1 and TRBJ1-3; D remains unclear. The CDR3 is made up of 17 amino acids. Trimming removed 0 bases from V and 0 bases from J, with 12 bases in between. The germline CDR1 and CDR2 sequences are MGHRA and YSYEKL.

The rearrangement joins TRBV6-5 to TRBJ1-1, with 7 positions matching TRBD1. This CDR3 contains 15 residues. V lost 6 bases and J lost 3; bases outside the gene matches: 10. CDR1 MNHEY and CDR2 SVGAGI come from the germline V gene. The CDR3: CASSPAGRGDTEAFF. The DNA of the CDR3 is TGTGCCAGCAGCCCCGCCGGCAGGGGGGACACTGAAGCTTTCTTT.

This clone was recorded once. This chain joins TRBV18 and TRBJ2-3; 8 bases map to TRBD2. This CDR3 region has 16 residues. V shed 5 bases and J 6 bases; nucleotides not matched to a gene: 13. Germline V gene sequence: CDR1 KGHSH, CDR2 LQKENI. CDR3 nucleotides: TGTGCCAGCTCAAAATCGACCGGGACTAGGAGGGATACGCAGTATTTT. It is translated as CASSKSTGTRRDTQYF. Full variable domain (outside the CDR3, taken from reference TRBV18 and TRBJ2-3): NAGVMQNPRHLVRRRGQEARLRCSPMKGHSHVYWYRQLPEEGLKFMVYLQKENIIDESGMPKERFSAEFPKEGPSILRIQQVVRGDSAAYFCASSKSTGTRRDTQYFGPGTRLTVL.

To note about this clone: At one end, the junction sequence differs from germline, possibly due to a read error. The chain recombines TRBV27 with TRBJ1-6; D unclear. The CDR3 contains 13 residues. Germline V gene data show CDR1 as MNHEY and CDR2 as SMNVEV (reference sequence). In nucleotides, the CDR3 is TGTGCCAGCAGTCTATCCTATAATTCACCCCTCCACTTT. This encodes CASSLSYNSPLHF.

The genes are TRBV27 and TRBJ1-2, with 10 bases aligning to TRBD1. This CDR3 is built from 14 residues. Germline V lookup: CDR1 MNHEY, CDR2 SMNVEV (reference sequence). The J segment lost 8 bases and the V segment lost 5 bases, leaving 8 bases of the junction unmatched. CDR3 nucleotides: TGTGCCAGCAGTCCGACAGGGGGCTTTTTCGGCTACACCTTC. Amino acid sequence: CASSPTGGFFGYTF.